This T cell receptor (beta chain) was observed in a study of blood T cells in healthy people across ages. Study-wide points: Researchers report that TCR beta diversity correlated strongly with naive T cell percentage. Diversity was estimated from one million T cells, and these estimates were considered underestimates.

Only a few counts were recorded for this clonotype. What it binds is unknown. PCR was performed a second time for roughly 6 to 12 cycles using a sample-barcoded 5' primer and a J-beta primer mix. Every sample produced at least 2.5 million CDR3-containing paired-end reads. TCRdb redid the calling of the 5' RACE reads with MiXCR, one entry per CDR3 protein. This table has 650,000 to 1,000,000 distinct CDR3 sequences, 46% appearing once. V was trimmed by 10 bases and J by 8 bases, leaving 8 bases between them. The CDR3 is 9 amino acids. From germline, CDR1 is MNHEY and CDR2 SMNVEV (reference sequence). This chain links TRBV27 with TRBJ2-5; no reliable D call. Sequenced material: blood. The sequence derives from an elderly man in good health. DNA for the CDR3: TGTGCCATCTTTGGAACCCAGTACTTC. This codes for CAIFGTQYF.